These 9 T cell receptor beta chains share one sample of origin, sequenced in a study of graft-versus-host responses after intestinal transplantation. Clones were read by immunoSEQ multiplex PCR, and TCRdb kept only the in-frame ones, dropping some. The sample records 15,000 or so clones, 93% being singletons. The material sequenced was PBMCs, taken 950 to 1,300 days after intestinal transplantation. Receptor source: a human patient who received an intestinal transplant, so some T cells may come from the graft donor.

The rearrangement uses TRBV6-1 and TRBJ2-5; possible D gene TRBD2, 7 bases. Germline loops: CDR1 MNHNS, CDR2 SASEGT. CDR3 length: 15 residues. With 1 base removed from V and 2 bases from J, the gap between germline ends came to 11 bases. The CDR3 protein is CASSEVGGGQETQYF. As DNA, the CDR3 is TGTGCCAGCAGTGAAGTAGGGGGGGGGCAAGAGACCCAGTACTTC.

This chain uses TRBV7-8 with TRBJ1-6, with D hard to call. This CDR3 spans 15 amino acids. CDR1 is SGHVS, CDR2 FQNEAQ, per germline. Trimming took 5 bases from V and 0 from J, leaving 8 bases between them. The CDR3 coding sequence is TGTGCCAGCAGCGACTTCAGCTCCTATAATTCACCCCTCCACTTT. The encoded protein is CASSDFSSYNSPLHF.

The genes are TRBV6-5 and TRBJ2-5; D assignment may be TRBD1 or TRBD2 (6 bases each). Germline-derived CDR1 and CDR2 are MNHEY and SVGAGI. The CDR3 has 12 amino acids. V shed 8 bases and J shed 4 bases, with 11 bases lying between them. The CDR3: CASGGLGETQYF. In DNA form, the CDR3 reads TGTGCCAGCGGGGGGCTGGGAGAGACCCAGTACTTC.

The chain employs TRBV25-1 and TRBJ1-1; D is undetermined. CDR1 is MGHDK and CDR2 is SYGVNS in the germline V gene. The CDR3 is made up of 13 amino acids. V dropped 2 bases and J dropped 2 bases, with 6 bases sitting between them. CDR3 DNA sequence: TGTGCCAGCAGTGAAGGAATAAACACTGAAGCTTTCTTT. This encodes CASSEGINTEAFF. Complete variable domain (other parts from reference TRBV25-1 and TRBJ1-1): EADIYQTPRYLVIGTGKKITLECSQTMGHDKMYWYQQDPGMELHLIHYSYGVNSTEKGDLSSESTVSRIRTEHFPLTLESARPSHTSQYLCASSEGINTEAFFGQGTRLTVV.

The V call is TRBV4-1, the J call TRBJ1-6; possibly TRBD1 for D (5 bases). CDR1 is MGHRA and CDR2 is YSYEKL in the germline V gene. V lost 2 bases and J lost 1, with 15 bases in between. This CDR3 is 18 amino acids long. The CDR3: CASSQWVMGDSYNSPLHF. In DNA, the CDR3 is TGCGCCAGCAGCCAATGGGTCATGGGGGATTCCTATAATTCACCCCTCCACTTT.

The V and J genes are TRBV21-1 and TRBJ2-5; the D segment call TRBD1 is taken from the table without a DNA check. The DNA end is more similar to TRBJ2-7, so the J call may be wrong. TRBV21-1 is given as a pseudogene. The CDR3 is made up of 16 amino acids. CDR3 protein: CASSKDGTGGWYEQYF. DNA for the CDR3: TGTGCCAGCAGCAAAGATGGGACAGGGGGTTGGTACGAGCAGTACTTC.

The rearrangement links TRBV27 to TRBJ1-1; 7 nucleotides agree with TRBD1. Germline V gene data show CDR1 as MNHEY and CDR2 as SMNVEV (reference sequence). The CDR3 runs to 15 residues. The J segment lost 6 bases and the V segment lost 6 bases, leaving 13 bases of the junction unmatched. CDR3 sequence reads: CASRPFDSGGAEAFF. The CDR3 coding sequence is TGTGCCAGCAGACCCTTCGATTCAGGGGGAGCTGAAGCTTTCTTT.

V and J are TRBV10-2 and TRBJ1-5; 9 bases match TRBD1. Trimming removed 7 bases from V and 6 bases from J; junction bases left unmatched: 4. This CDR3 comprises 13 residues. Germline CDR1 and CDR2: WSHSY and SAAADI. DNA of the CDR3: TGCGCCAGCACTGGGACAGGGTCTCAGCCCCAGCATTTT. Amino acids: CASTGTGSQPQHF.

As regards this clone: The identical CDR3 is also encoded by other nucleotide sequences in the sample. The chain has TRBV7-9 and TRBJ2-1; 9 bases are shared with TRBD2. The germline CDR1 and CDR2 sequences are SEHNR and FQNEAQ (reference sequence). The J segment lost 7 bases and the V segment lost 2 bases, leaving 12 bases of the junction unmatched. The CDR3 extends over 17 amino acids. The CDR3 reads CASSLTGAGGQWNEQFF. The CDR3 DNA reads as TGTGCCAGCAGCTTAACTGGGGCGGGGGGGCAATGGAATGAGCAGTTCTTC. The whole variable domain, filled in from reference TRBV7-9 and TRBJ2-1, reads DTGVSQNPRHKITKRGQNVTFRCDPISEHNRLYWYRQTLGQGPEFLTYFQNEAQLEKSRLLSDRFSAERPKGSFSTLEIQRTEQGDSAMYLCASSLTGAGGQWNEQFFGPGTRLTVL.